The 7 T cell receptor beta chains listed next were all sequenced from one sample in a study of T cells in Graves' hyperthyroidism and ophthalmopathy. Researchers amplified the TCR beta CDR3 regions from RNA transcripts. Carried out on the TCR CDR3, a first-round RT-PCR used the HTBI primer set. A single record per CDR3 protein comes from TCRdb applying MiXCR to the multiplex PCR reads. This table holds about 200,000 distinct CDR3 sequences, about a sixth found once. The source material was blood. The source is a woman aged 50 to 65 with Graves' hyperthyroidism.

This clonotype appeared many times. The genes are TRBV7-2 and TRBJ1-2; 8 bases are a match to TRBD1. Germline V gene data show CDR1 as SGHTA and CDR2 as FQGNSA. There are 15 residues in the CDR3. The ends lost 5 bases at V and 0 bases at J; junction bases unmatched: 5. CDR3 bases: TGTGCCAGCAGCAAACAGGGGGGTCCTAACTATGGCTACACCTTC. Translation gives CASSKQGGPNYGYTF. The variable domain in full, completed from reference TRBV7-2 and TRBJ1-2, reads GAGVSQSPSNKVTEKGKDVELRCDPISGHTALYWYRQSLGQGLEFLIYFQGNSAPDKSGLPSDRFSAERTGGSVSTLTIQRTQQEDSAVYLCASSKQGGPNYGYTFGSGTRLTVV.

This clonotype was seen many times. The CDR3 spells CAISPFGITDTQYF. The CDR3 DNA reads as TGTGCCATCAGTCCCTTCGGGATCACAGATACGCAGTATTTT. The genes are TRBV10-3 and TRBJ2-3; D is possibly TRBD2 (5 bases). This CDR3 is built from 14 residues. V was cut by 5 bases and J by 2 bases, with 11 bases left in between. The germline V gene encodes CDR1 ENHRY and CDR2 SYGVKD.

The chain has TRBV5-6 and TRBJ1-4; D ambiguous. V was cut by 5 bases and J by 4 bases, with 15 bases left in between. The CDR3 covers 15 residues. Germline values: CDR1 SGHDT, CDR2 YYEEEE. The chain's CDR3 is CASRVRRRINEKLFF. CDR3 DNA: TGTGCCAGCAGAGTCCGGAGACGGATTAATGAAAAACTGTTTTTT.

Remarks on this clonotype: A read error is possible here, since a much larger clone lies one base away. This chain joins TRBV27 and TRBJ1-5, with D hard to call. V lost 9 bases and J 5 bases, leaving 11 bases between the germline ends. Germline V gives CDR1 MNHEY, CDR2 SMNVEV (reference sequence). This CDR3 is built from 12 residues. CDR3 sequence reads: CARVDEDQPQHF. The CDR3 nucleotides read TGTGCCAGGGTGGACGAGGATCAGCCCCAGCATTTT.

The DNA for the CDR3 is TGTGCCAGCAGCCACGTGCCGGGACTAGCGACCTCCTACAATGAGCAGTTCTTC. Residues: CASSHVPGLATSYNEQFF. This chain joins TRBV7-3 and TRBJ2-1; 10 bases match TRBD2. V lost 5 bases, J lost 0 bases, and 10 bases stayed unmatched. The CDR3 runs to 18 residues. Germline CDR1 is SGHTA and CDR2 is FQGTGA.

This clonotype came up many times. This rearrangement joins TRBV12-3 or TRBV12-4 to TRBJ1-1, with 8 bases that match TRBD1. There are 17 residues in the CDR3. V lost 3 bases, J lost 1 base, and 10 bases stayed unmatched. The CDR3 region has the DNA TGTGCCAGCAGTTTTATGCCCCCCGGGACAGGGAACACTGAAGCTTTCTTT. It yields the protein CASSFMPPGTGNTEAFF.

This clonotype has ten or more counts. The chain joins TRBV29-1 to TRBJ1-4, with a tentative D call TRBD1 (6 bases). The germline CDR1 and CDR2 sequences are SQVTM and ANQGSEA. CDR3 length: 12 amino acids. The germline V and J ends were trimmed by 5 bases and 8 bases, with 12 bases remaining between them. CDR3 sequence: CSVRLGGEKLFF. CDR3 DNA: TGCAGCGTTAGACTCGGGGGCGAAAAACTGTTTTTT.